Listed below are T cell receptor beta chains from one sample, sequenced in a study of identifying expanded T cells in peripheral blood. TCRdb keeps only in-frame clones here, not all; method: immunoSEQ multiplex PCR. The sample has some 95,000 clones, approximately 86% seen once; the top ten hold around 6%. Sequencing was done on a sample of blood. The origin of the receptors is a person aged 18 to 75 in good health. Each CDR3 is given with its conserved first and last residue. D genes are given only for firm matches. Clone size is shown for a subset of rows, as once, few, many or a class of expanded clone.

J	V	size	D	DNA	CDR3
TRBJ1-2	TRBV30	NA	NA	TGTGCCTGGACCCGAGGAGGAACAGGCATCCCGAAGTATGGCTACACCTTC	CAWTRGGTGIPKYGYTF
TRBJ1-1	TRBV7-9	NA	NA	TGTGCCAGCAGCTTACTGGACACGGGCACTGAAGCTTTCTTT	CASSLLDTGTEAFF
TRBJ2-5	TRBV29-1	NA	NA	TGCAGCGTTGATAACTCCGAGACCCAGTACTTC	CSVDNSETQYF
TRBJ1-1	TRBV4-2	NA	NA	TGTGCCAGCAGCTACCCGACTACGAACACTGAAGCTTTCTTT	CASSYPTTNTEAFF
TRBJ2-5	TRBV6-1	few	NA	TGTGCCAGTACAACAGGATACCAAGAGACCCAGTACTTC	CASTTGYQETQYF
TRBJ2-5	TRBV15	NA	TRBD1	TGTGCCACCAGCCACCGGACAGGGGGCGGAGAGACCCAGTACTTC	CATSHRTGGGETQYF
TRBJ1-2	TRBV2	NA	NA	TGTGCCAGCAGTGAAGGGGTGATCTACACCTTC	CASSEGVIYTF
TRBJ1-1	TRBV29-1	NA	TRBD1	TGCAGCGTTGTCGACAGGGGGCTCGCTGAAGCTTTCTTT	CSVVDRGLAEAFF
TRBJ1-2	TRBV4-2	NA	NA	TGTGCCAGCAGCCAAGGGGGGGGCAGCAACTATGGCTACACCTTC	CASSQGGGSNYGYTF
TRBJ1-2	TRBV5-4	NA	TRBD1	TGTGCCAGCAGCCCTACAGGGGAGGTCGACTATGGCTACACCTTC	CASSPTGEVDYGYTF
TRBJ2-6	TRBV27	NA	TRBD1	TGTGCCAGCCCCAATAAATGCGACGGGACAGGGGAAGGGGCCAACGTCCTGACTTTC	CASPNKCDGTGEGANVLTF
TRBJ1-3	TRBV9	NA	NA	TGTGCCAGCAGCGTGAAGGCGGGAAACTCTGGAAACACCATATATTTT	CASSVKAGNSGNTIYF
TRBJ1-5	TRBV4-1	NA	TRBD1	TGCGCCAGCAGCCAAGGGACAGGGGGATGGCAGCCCCAGCATTTT	CASSQGTGGWQPQHF
TRBJ2-7	TRBV30	NA	TRBD1	TGTGCCTGGAGTGGGGACAGGGGATGGGACCGGACCTACGAGCAGTACTTC	CAWSGDRGWDRTYEQYF
TRBJ1-2	TRBV2	NA	NA	TGTGCCAGCAGTGCTTCGGGCTATGGCTACACCTTC	CASSASGYGYTF
TRBJ2-7	TRBV9	once	TRBD2	TGTGCCAGCAGCGTAGGACTAGCTGCTTACGAGCAGTACTTC	CASSVGLAAYEQYF
TRBJ1-3	TRBV18	NA	TRBD1	TGTGCCAGCTCACAGACAGGGTCCGACAACACCATATATTTT	CASSQTGSDNTIYF
TRBJ2-1	TRBV5-1	NA	TRBD1	TGCGCCAGCAGCCTAAAGGACAGGATGAACAATGAGCAGTTCTTC	CASSLKDRMNNEQFF
TRBJ1-1	TRBV19	NA	NA	TGTGCCAGTAGTATAGCCAAAACTGAAGCTTTCTTT	CASSIAKTEAFF
TRBJ2-1	TRBV19	NA	NA	TGTGCCAGTAGTATAGGTATCGGGCAGGGGATCTACAATGAGCAGTTCTTC	CASSIGIGQGIYNEQFF
TRBJ2-6	TRBV5-1	NA	NA	TGCGCCAGCAGTGGACAGCTCTCTGGGGCCAACGTCCTGACTTTC	CASSGQLSGANVLTF
TRBJ2-5	TRBV5-1	NA	TRBD1	TGCGCCAGCAGCGGCTGGGACAGGGACCAAGAGACCCAGTACTTC	CASSGWDRDQETQYF
TRBJ2-7	TRBV9	NA	NA	TGTGCCAGCAGCCCCGGTAGTCAGGCCTACGAGCAGTACTTC	CASSPGSQAYEQYF
TRBJ2-2	TRBV18	NA	NA	TGTGCCAGCTCACCCGAGGTCCTGGCCGGGGAGCTGTTTTTT	CASSPEVLAGELFF
TRBJ2-1	TRBV29-1	NA	TRBD1	TGCAGCCAAACTCAGGGACAGGGATATCGGGAGCAGTTCTTC	CSQTQGQGYREQFF
TRBJ2-3	TRBV6-5	NA	NA	TGTGCCAGCAGTTACTCGGCGGGGGCTCGCACAGATACGCAGTATTTT	CASSYSAGARTDTQYF
TRBJ1-3	TRBV6-5	NA	NA	TGTGCCAGCATCAGGACAGCCGGAGGAAACACCATATATTTT	CASIRTAGGNTIYF
TRBJ2-3	TRBV7-8	NA	NA	TGTGCCAGCAGCTTAGCCCGGATCCCTTCTAGCACAGATACGCAGTATTTT	CASSLARIPSSTDTQYF
TRBJ2-2	TRBV6-6	NA	NA	TGTGCCAGCCGTGCCGGGGAGCTGTTTTTT	CASRAGELFF
TRBJ1-1	TRBV6-5	NA	TRBD1	TGTGCCACCCGACAGGGGGCTATGAACACTGAAGCTTTCTTT	CATRQGAMNTEAFF
TRBJ2-1	TRBV18	NA	NA	TGTGCCAGCTCACCACCTCAGGGCAATGAGCAGTTCTTC	CASSPPQGNEQFF
TRBJ2-7	TRBV19	NA	TRBD2	TGTGCCAGTAGAGCGGGAGAGAACTACGAGCAGTACTTC	CASRAGENYEQYF
TRBJ1-4	TRBV6-5	NA	TRBD1	TGTGCCAGCAGGGGACAGGGTGTAGCTAATGAAAAACTGTTTTTT	CASRGQGVANEKLFF
TRBJ1-5	TRBV9	few	NA	TGTGCCAGCAGCGTAGCCGGTAGCAATCAGCCCCAGCATTTT	CASSVAGSNQPQHF
TRBJ1-4	TRBV7-9	once	TRBD1	TGTGCCAGCAGCTTAGGGACAGGAAACCTTAATGAAAAACTGTTTTTT	CASSLGTGNLNEKLFF
TRBJ2-7	TRBV18	NA	NA	TGTGCCAGCTCACCTTGGACAGACACCTACGAGCAGTACTTC	CASSPWTDTYEQYF
TRBJ1-1	TRBV12-5	NA	TRBD1	TGTGCTAGTGGTTTGTCACTACGGGAGACAGGGGGTTTGGACACTGAAGCTTTCTTT	CASGLSLRETGGLDTEAFF
TRBJ2-3	TRBV6-1	once	NA	TGTGCCAGCAGCCGGACGGATACGCAGTATTTT	CASSRTDTQYF
TRBJ1-1	TRBV7-3	NA	NA	TGTGCCAGCAGCATAGAACCGAACACTGAAGCTTTCTTT	CASSIEPNTEAFF
TRBJ1-2	TRBV5-1	NA	TRBD1	TGCGCCAGCAGCTTACAGGGGGCGAATGGCTACACCTTC	CASSLQGANGYTF
TRBJ2-2	TRBV7-2	few	NA	TGTGCCAGCAGCCGACCCCCTAACACCGGGGAGCTGTTTTTT	CASSRPPNTGELFF
TRBJ1-3	TRBV7-3	NA	NA	TGTGCCAGCTCCCTAGGACCGGGGGCCTCTGGAAACACCATATATTTT	CASSLGPGASGNTIYF
TRBJ2-1	TRBV5-1	NA	NA	TGCGCCAGCAGCTTCGGGGGGCGCCGGGGCGAATACAATGAGCAGTTCTTC	CASSFGGRRGEYNEQFF
TRBJ2-1	TRBV28	NA	NA	TGTGCCAGTATGGACTACGGGGACAATGAGCAGTTCTTC	CASMDYGDNEQFF
TRBJ2-2	TRBV10-3	NA	NA	TGTGCCATCAGTGACAGGGTGAACACCGGGGAGCTGTTTTTT	CAISDRVNTGELFF
TRBJ2-7	TRBV6-5	NA	NA	TGTGCCAGCAGTCGCGCAAGGGGATTATACGAGCAGTACTTC	CASSRARGLYEQYF
TRBJ1-2	TRBV19	NA	NA	TGTGCCACCTCTTCTCTCGACAGTTGGTCTAACTATGGCTACACCTTC	CATSSLDSWSNYGYTF
TRBJ1-2	TRBV10-3	NA	NA	TGTGCCATCAGTCCCGAGGTTACTAGCGGGATAGGCTACACCTTC	CAISPEVTSGIGYTF
TRBJ1-1	TRBV7-3	NA	NA	TGTGCCAGCAGCTTGACCGGGACGGGGAGTACTGAAGCTTTCTTT	CASSLTGTGSTEAFF
TRBJ1-1	TRBV4-1	NA	TRBD1	TGCGCCAGCAGCCAGCTGACAGGGGCGATCACTGAAGCTTTCTTT	CASSQLTGAITEAFF
TRBJ2-7	TRBV18	NA	NA	TGTGCCAGCTCACCACAGTCCTATTCCTACGAGCAGTACTTC	CASSPQSYSYEQYF
TRBJ1-1	TRBV6-5	NA	NA	TGTGCCAGCAGTTACTCTAACATGAACACTGAAGCTTTCTTT	CASSYSNMNTEAFF
TRBJ1-5	TRBV2	NA	NA	TGTGCCAGCAGTGATCAGGGTCCGATGGGTCAGCCCCAGCATTTT	CASSDQGPMGQPQHF